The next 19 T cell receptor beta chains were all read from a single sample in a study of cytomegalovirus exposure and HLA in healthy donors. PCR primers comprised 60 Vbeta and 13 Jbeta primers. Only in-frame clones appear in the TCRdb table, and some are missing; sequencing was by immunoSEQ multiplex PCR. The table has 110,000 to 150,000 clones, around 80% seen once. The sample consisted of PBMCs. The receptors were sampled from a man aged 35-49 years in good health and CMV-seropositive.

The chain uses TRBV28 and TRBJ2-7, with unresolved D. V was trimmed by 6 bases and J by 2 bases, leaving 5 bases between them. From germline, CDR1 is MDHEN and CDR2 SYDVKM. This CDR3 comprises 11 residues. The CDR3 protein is CASSQTYEQYF. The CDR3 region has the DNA TGTGCCAGCAGCCAGACCTACGAGCAGTACTTC.

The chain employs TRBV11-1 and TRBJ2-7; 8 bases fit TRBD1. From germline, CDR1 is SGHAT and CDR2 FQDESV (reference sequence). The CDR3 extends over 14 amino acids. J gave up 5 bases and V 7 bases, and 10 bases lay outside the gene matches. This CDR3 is CASNQDRDEDEQYF. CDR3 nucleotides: TGTGCCAGCAATCAGGACAGGGATGAGGACGAGCAGTACTTC.

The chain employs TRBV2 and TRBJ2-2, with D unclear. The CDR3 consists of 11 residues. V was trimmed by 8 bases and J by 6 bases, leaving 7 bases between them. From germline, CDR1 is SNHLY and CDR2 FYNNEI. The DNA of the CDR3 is TGTGCCAGCGGTAGTCCCGGGGAGCTGTTTTTT. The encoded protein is CASGSPGELFF.

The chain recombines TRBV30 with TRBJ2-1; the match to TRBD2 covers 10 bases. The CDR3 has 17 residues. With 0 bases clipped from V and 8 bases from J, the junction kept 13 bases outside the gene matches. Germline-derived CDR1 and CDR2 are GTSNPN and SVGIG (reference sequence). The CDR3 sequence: CAWSVSWVAGGPHEQFF. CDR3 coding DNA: TGTGCCTGGAGTGTCTCTTGGGTAGCGGGAGGTCCTCATGAGCAGTTCTTC.

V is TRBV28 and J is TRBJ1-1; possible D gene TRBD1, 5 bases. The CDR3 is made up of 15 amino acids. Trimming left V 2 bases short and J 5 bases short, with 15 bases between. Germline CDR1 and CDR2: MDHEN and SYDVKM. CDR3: CASSLGQGGFTEAFF. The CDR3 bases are TGTGCCAGCAGTTTAGGGCAGGGTGGTTTTACTGAAGCTTTCTTT.

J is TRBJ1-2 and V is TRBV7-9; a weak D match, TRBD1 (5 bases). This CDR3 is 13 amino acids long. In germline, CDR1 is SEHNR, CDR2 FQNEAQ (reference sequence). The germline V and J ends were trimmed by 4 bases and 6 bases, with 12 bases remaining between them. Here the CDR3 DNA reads TGTGCCAGCAGCTCACTGGGGGGGAATGGCTACACCTTC. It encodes CASSSLGGNGYTF. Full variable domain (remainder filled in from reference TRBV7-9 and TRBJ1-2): DTGVSQNPRHKITKRGQNVTFRCDPISEHNRLYWYRQTLGQGPEFLTYFQNEAQLEKSRLLSDRFSAERPKGSFSTLEIQRTEQGDSAMYLCASSSLGGNGYTFGSGTRLTVV.

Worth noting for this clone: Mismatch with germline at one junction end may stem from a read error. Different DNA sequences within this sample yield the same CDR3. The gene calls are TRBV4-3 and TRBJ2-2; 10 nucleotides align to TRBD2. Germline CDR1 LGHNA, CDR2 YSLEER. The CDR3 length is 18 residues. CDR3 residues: CASSQEWLLAGNTGELFF. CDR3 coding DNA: TGCGCCAGCAGCCAGGAGTGGCTACTAGCGGGGAACACAGGGGAGCTGTTTTTT.

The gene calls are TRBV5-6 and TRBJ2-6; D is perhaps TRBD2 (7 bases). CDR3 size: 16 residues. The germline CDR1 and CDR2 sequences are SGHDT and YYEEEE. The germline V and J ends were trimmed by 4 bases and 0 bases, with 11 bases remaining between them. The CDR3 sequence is CASSLRGGSGANVLTF. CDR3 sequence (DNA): TGTGCCAGCAGCCTGAGGGGGGGCTCTGGGGCCAACGTCCTGACTTTC.

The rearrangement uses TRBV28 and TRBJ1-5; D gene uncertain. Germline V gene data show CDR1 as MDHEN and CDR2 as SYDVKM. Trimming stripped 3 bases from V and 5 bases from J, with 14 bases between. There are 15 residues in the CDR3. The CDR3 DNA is TGTGCCAGCAGTTTCCCCAAGGCCGGGGATCAGCCCCAGCATTTT. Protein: CASSFPKAGDQPQHF.

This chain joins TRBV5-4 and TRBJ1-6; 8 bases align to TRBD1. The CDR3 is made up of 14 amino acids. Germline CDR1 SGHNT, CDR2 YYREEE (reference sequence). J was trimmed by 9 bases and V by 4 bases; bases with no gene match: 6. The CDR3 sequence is CASSPDRAGSPLHF. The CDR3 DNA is TGTGCCAGCAGCCCGGACAGGGCGGGTTCACCCCTCCACTTT. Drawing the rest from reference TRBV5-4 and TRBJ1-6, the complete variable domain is ETGVTQSPTHLIKTRGQQVTLRCSSQSGHNTVSWYQQALGQGPQFIFQYYREEENGRGNFPPRFSGLQFPNYSSELNVNALELDDSALYLCASSPDRAGSPLHFGNGTRLTVT.

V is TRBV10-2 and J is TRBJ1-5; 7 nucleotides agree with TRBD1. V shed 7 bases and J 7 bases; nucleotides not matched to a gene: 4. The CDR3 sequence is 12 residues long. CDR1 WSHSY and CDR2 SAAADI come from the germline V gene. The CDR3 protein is CASTLQGQPQHF. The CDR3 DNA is TGCGCCAGCACTCTACAGGGGCAGCCCCAGCATTTT.

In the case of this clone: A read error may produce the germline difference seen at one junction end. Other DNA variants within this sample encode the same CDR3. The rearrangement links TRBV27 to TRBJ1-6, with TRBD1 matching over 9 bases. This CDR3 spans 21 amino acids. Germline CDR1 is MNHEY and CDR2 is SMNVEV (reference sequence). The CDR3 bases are TGTGCTAGCAGTCTCGGATACTCGACAGGGGGAAGTAGCTCCTATAATTCACCCCTCCACTTT. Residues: CASSLGYSTGGSSSYNSPLHF.

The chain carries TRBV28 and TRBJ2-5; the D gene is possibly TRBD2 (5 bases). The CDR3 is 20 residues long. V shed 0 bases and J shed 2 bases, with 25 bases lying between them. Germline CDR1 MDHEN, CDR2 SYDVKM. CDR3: CASSLWLSRGQVRGQETQYF. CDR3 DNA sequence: TGTGCCAGCAGTTTATGGCTCTCCCGTGGGCAGGTCCGAGGGCAAGAGACCCAGTACTTC.

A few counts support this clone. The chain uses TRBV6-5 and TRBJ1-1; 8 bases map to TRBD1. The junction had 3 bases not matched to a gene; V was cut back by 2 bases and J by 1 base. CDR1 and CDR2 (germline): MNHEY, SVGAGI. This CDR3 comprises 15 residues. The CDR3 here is CASSYGTGTNTEAFF. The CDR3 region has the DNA TGTGCCAGCAGTTACGGGACAGGTACGAACACTGAAGCTTTCTTT.

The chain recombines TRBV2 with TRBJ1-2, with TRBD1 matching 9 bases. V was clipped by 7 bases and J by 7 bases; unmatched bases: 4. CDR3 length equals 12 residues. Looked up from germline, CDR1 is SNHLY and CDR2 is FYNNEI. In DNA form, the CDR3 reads TGTGCCAGCATCGTGGACAGGGGTGGCTACACCTTC. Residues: CASIVDRGGYTF.

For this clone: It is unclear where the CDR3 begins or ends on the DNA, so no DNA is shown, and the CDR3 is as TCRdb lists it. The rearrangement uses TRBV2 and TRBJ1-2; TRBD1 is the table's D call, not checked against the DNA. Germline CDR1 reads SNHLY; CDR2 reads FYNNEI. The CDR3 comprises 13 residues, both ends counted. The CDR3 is CASILDSEYGYTF.

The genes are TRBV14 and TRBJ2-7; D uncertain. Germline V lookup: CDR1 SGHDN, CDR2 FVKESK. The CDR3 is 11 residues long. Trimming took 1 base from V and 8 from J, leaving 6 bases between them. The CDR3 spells CASSQGVQQYF. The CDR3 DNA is TGTGCCAGCAGCCAAGGCGTACAGCAGTACTTC.

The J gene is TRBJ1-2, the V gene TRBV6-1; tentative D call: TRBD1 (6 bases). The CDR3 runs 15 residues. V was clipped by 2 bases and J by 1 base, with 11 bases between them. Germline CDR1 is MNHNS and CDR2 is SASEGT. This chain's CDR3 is CASSEYGRGNYGYTF. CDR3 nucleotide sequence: TGTGCCAGCAGTGAATATGGCAGGGGTAACTATGGCTACACCTTC.

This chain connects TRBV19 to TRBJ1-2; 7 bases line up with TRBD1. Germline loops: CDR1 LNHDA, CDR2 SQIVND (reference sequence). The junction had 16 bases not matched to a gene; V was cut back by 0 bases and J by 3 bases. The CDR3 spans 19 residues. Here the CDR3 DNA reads TGTGCCAGTAGTATAGAAACCGGGACAGCGCAAACGATGTACTATGGCTACACCTTC. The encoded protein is CASSIETGTAQTMYYGYTF.